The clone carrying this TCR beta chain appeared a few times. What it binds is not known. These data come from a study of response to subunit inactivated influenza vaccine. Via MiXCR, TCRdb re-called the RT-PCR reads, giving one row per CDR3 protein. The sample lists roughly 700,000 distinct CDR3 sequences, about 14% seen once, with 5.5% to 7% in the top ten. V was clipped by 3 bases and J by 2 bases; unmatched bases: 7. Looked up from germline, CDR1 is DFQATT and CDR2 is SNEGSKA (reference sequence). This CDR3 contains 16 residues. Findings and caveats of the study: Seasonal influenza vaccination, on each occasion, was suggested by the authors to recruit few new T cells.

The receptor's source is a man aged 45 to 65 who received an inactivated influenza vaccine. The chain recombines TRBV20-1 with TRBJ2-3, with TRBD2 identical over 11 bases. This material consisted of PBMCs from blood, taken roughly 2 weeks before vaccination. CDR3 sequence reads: CSARPFSGGATDTQYF. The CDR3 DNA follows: TGCAGTGCTAGGCCCTTTAGCGGGGGGGCCACAGATACGCAGTATTTT.